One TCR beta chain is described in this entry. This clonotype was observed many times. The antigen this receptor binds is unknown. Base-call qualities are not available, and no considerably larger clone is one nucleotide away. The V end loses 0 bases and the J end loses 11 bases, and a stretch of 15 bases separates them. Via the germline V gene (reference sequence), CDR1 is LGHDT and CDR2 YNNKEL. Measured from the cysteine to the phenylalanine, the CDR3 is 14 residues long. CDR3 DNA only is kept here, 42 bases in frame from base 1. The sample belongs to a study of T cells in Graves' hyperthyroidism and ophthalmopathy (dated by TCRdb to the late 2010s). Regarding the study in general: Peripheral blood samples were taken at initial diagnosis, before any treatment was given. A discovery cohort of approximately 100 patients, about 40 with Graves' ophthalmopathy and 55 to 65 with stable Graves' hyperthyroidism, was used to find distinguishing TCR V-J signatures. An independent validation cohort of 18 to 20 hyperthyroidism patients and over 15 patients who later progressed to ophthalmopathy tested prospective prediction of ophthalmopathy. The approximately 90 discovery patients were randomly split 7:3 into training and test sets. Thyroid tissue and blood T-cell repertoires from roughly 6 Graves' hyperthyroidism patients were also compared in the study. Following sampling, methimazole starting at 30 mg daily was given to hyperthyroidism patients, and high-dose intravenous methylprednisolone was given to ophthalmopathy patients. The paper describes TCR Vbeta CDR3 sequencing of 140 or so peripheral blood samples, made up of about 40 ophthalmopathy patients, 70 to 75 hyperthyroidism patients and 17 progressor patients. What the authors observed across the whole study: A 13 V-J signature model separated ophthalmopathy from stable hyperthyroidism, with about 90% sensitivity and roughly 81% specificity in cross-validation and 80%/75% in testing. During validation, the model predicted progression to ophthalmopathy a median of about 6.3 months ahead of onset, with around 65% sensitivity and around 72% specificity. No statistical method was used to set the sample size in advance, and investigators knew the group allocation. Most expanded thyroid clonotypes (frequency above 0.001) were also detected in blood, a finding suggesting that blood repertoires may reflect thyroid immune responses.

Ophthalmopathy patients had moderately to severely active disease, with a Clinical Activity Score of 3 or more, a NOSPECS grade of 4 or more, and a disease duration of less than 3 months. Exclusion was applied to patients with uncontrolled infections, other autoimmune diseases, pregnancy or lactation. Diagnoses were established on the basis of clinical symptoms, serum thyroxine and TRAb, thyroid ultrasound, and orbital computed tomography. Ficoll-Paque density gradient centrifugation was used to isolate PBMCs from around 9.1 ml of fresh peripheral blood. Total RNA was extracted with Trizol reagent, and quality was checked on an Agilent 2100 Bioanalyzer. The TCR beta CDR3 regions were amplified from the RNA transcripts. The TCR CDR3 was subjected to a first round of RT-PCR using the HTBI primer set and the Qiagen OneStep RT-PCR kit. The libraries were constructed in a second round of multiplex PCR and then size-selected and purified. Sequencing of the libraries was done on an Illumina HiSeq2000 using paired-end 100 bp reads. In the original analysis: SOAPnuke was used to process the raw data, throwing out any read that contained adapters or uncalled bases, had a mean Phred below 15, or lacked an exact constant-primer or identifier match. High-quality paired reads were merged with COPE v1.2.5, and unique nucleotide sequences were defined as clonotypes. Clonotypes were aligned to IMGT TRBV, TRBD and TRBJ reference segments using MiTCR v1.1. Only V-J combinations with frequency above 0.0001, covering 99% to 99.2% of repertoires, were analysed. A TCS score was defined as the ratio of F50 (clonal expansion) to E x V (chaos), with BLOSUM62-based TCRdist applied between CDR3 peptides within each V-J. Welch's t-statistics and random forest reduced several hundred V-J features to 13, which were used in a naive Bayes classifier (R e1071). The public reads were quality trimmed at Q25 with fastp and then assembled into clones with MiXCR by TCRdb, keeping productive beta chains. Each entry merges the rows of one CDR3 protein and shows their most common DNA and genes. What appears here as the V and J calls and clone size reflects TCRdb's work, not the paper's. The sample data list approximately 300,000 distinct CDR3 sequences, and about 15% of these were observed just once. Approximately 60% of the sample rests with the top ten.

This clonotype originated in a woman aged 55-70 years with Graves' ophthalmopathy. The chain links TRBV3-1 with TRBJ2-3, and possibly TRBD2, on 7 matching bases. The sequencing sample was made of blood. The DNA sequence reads TGTGCCAGCAGCCAAGATGGGGGGGGCGTGCGGCAGTATTTT. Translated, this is CASSQDGGGVRQYF.